Listed here are 2 T cell receptor beta chains from one sample, sequenced in a study of CD8+ T cells in alopecia areata. After isolation, RNA underwent reverse transcription to generate cDNA as the sequencing template. The data were produced by immunoSEQ multiplex PCR, yet TCRdb's version contains in-frame clones alone and is incomplete. Of more than 90,000 clones listed, about 64% are singletons. The sample's treatment: oral pan-JAK inhibitor, 5-10 mg twice daily. The specimen comprised CD8+ T cells sorted from blood, sampled at week 4, from a patient treated with tofacitinib. These receptors were obtained from a human donor with alopecia areata.

This chain uses TRBV6-1 with TRBJ2-1; D unresolved. This CDR3 has 13 residues. Germline CDR1 and CDR2: MNHNS and SASEGT. V lost 6 bases and J 0 bases, leaving 6 bases between the germline ends. CDR3 sequence: CASSAFSYNEQFF. DNA of the CDR3: TGTGCCAGCAGCGCGTTCTCCTACAATGAGCAGTTCTTC.

The V and J genes are TRBV29-1 and TRBJ2-7, with D hard to call. Trimming left V 4 bases short and J 2 bases short, with 9 bases between. The CDR3 is made up of 12 amino acids. The germline CDR1 and CDR2 sequences are SQVTM and ANQGSEA. CDR3: CSVVQRTYEQYF. In DNA form, the CDR3 reads TGCAGCGTTGTACAGAGAACCTACGAGCAGTACTTC.